The table lists the clone carrying this T cell receptor beta chain with many counts. What it binds is unknown. Additional DNA sequences in this sample encode the identical CDR3. The source of the sample is a study of shared clonotypes between healthy human individuals. Across the study: Three CD4 naive, three CD4 memory, two CD8 naive and one CD8 memory plate were used per donor.

Genomic DNA per cell subset filled all wells of several immunoSEQ plates. The protocol was immunoSEQ multiplex PCR, while the TCRdb copy is restricted to in-frame clones and leaves out a portion. The sample yields about a million clones, approximately 76% seen once. General study points: Several donors shared 5% to 5.5% of their naive CD4 clonotypes.

Naive CD4+ cells were CD45RA-selected; the remaining cells were memory. The sample comprised memory CD4+ T cells sorted from blood. Subset reported: CD45RA-negative fraction. The TCR originated in a young man in good health.

CDR3 bases: TGTGCCAGCAGCTTCGGAGAGAAGGCAGATACGCAGTATTTT. Encoded protein: CASSFGEKADTQYF. The V call is TRBV7-3, the J call TRBJ2-3; no clear D gene. The CDR3 is made up of 14 amino acids. Germline-derived CDR1 and CDR2 are SGHTA and FQGTGA. Trimming took 3 bases from V and 4 from J, leaving 11 bases between them.